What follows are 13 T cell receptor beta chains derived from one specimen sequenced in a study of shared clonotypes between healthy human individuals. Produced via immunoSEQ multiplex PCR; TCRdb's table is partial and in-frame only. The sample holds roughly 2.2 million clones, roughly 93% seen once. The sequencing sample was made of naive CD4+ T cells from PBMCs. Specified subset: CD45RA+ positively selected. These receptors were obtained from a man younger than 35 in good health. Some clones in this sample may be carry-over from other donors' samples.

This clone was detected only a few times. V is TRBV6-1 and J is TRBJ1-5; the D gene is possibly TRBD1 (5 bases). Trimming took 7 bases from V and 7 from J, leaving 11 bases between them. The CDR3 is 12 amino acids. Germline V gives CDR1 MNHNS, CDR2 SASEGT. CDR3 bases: TGTGCCAGCACAGACAGAGTCCAGCCCCAGCATTTT. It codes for CASTDRVQPQHF.

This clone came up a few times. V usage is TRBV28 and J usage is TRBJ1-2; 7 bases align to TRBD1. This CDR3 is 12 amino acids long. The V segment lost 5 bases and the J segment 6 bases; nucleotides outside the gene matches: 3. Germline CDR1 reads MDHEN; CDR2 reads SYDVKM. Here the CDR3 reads CASSTGVHGYTF. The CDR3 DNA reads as TGTGCCAGCAGTACAGGGGTTCATGGCTACACCTTC.

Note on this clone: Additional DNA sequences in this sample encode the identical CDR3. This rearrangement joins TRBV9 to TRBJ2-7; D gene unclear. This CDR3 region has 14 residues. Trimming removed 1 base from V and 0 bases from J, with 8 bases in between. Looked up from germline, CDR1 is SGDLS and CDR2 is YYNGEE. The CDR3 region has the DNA TGTGCCAGCAGCGTATCATCAAGCTCCTACGAGCAGTACTTC. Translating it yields CASSVSSSSYEQYF.

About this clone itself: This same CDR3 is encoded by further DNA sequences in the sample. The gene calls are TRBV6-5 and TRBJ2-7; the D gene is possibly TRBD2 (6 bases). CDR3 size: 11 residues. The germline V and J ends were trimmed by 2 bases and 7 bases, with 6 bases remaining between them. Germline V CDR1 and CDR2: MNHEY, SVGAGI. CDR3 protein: CASSYGGEQYF. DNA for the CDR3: TGTGCCAGCAGTTACGGGGGGGAGCAGTACTTC.

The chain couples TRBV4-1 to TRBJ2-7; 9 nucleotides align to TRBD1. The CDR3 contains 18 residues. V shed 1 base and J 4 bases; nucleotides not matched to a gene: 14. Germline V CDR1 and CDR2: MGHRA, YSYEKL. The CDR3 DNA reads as TGCGCCAGCAGCCAAGTTGGGCTACGGGGACAGGGAACTTACGAGCAGTACTTC. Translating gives CASSQVGLRGQGTYEQYF.

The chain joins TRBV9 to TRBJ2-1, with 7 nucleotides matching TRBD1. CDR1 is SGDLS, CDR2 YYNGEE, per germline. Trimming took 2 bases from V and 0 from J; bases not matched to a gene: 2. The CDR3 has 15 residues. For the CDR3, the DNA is TGTGCCAGCAGCGTTTGGGACAGCTCCTACAATGAGCAGTTCTTC. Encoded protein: CASSVWDSSYNEQFF.

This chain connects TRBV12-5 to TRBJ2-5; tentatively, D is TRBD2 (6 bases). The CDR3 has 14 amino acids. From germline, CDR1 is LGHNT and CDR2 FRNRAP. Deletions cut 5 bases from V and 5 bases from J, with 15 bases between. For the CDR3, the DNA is TGTGCTAGTGGTCCCGGTGGGGGGTACGAGACCCAGTACTTC. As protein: CASGPGGGYETQYF.

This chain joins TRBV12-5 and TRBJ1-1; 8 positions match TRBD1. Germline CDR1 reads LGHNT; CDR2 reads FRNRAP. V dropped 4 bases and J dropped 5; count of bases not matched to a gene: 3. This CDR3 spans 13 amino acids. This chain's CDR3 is CASGSDRATEAFF. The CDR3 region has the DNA TGTGCTAGTGGTTCGGACAGGGCTACTGAAGCTTTCTTT.

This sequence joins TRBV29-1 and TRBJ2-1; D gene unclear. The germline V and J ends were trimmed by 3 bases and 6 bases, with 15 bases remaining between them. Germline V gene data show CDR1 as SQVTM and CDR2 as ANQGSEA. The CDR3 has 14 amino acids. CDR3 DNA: TGCAGCGTTGATGATATTCTTGGGTCCAATGAGCAGTTCTTC. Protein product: CSVDDILGSNEQFF.

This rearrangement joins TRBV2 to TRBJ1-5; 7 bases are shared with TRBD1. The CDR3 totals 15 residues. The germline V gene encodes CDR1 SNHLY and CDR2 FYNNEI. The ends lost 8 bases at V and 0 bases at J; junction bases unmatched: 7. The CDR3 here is CASGDRPISNQPQHF. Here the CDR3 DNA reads TGTGCCAGCGGGGACAGACCGATTAGCAATCAGCCCCAGCATTTT. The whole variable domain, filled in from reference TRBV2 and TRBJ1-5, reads EPEVTQTPSHQVTQMGQEVILRCVPISNHLYFYWYRQILGQKVEFLVSFYNNEISEKSEIFDDQFSVERPDGSNFTLKIRSTKLEDSAMYFCASGDRPISNQPQHFGDGTRLSIL.

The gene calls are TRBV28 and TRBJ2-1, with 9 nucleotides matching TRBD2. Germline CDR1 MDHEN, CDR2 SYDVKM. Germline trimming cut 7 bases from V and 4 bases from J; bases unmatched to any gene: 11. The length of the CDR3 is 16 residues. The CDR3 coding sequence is TGTGCCAGCACTCCCCTTAGCGGGAGTCGGTACAATGAGCAGTTCTTC. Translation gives CASTPLSGSRYNEQFF. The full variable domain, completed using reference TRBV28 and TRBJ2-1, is DVKVTQSSRYLVKRTGEKVFLECVQDMDHENMFWYRQDPGLGLRLIYFSYDVKMKEKGDIPEGYSVSREKKERFSLILESASTNQTSMYLCASTPLSGSRYNEQFFGPGTRLTVL.

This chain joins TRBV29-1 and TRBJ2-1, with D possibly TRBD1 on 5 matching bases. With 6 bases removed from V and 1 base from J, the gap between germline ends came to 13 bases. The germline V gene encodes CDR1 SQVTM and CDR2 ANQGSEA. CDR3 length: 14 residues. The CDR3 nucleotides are TGCAGCGTATATGGACATCGGTCCTACAATGAGCAGTTCTTC. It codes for CSVYGHRSYNEQFF.

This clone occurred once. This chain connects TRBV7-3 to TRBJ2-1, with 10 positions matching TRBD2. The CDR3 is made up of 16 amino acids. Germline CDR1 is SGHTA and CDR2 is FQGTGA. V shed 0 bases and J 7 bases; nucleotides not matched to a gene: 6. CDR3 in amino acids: CASSLTSSGRRNEQFF. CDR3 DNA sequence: TGTGCCAGCAGCTTAACCTCTAGCGGGAGACGAAATGAGCAGTTCTTC.